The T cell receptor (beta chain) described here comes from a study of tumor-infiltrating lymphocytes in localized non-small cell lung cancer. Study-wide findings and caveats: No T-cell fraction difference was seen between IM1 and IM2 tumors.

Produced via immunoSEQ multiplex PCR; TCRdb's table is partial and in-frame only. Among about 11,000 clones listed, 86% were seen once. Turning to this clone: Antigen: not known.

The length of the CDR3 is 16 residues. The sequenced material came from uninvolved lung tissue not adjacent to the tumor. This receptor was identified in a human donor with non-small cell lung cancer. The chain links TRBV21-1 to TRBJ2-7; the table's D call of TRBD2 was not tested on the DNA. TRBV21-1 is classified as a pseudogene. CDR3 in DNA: TGTGCCAGCAGCCTTCCCGTCCACGTCGGCTCCTACGAGCAGTACTTC. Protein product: CASSLPVHVGSYEQYF.